Listed below are T cell receptor beta chains from one sample, sequenced in a study of CD8+CD57+ T cells in acquired aplastic anemia. TCRdb fed the reads into MiXCR, producing one record per CDR3 protein. The profile covers about 180,000 distinct CDR3 sequences, with roughly 65% appearing a single time and about two fifths taken by the ten largest. Sequencing used sorted CD4+, CD8+, or CD8+CD57+ T cells (not recorded which) from PBMCs. These receptor sequences come from a human donor with aplastic anemia. Both conserved end residues are part of each CDR3. D genes are given only for firm matches. Clone size, where shown, is once, few, many, or a class for clones that have expanded.

TRBV24-1	NA	TRBJ2-1	NA	TGTGCCACCAGCGCTAATTACAATGAGCAGTTCTTC	CATSANYNEQFF
TRBV27	TRBD1	TRBJ2-7	NA	TGTGCCAGCAGTTTGCTCTATACAGGGGTCTACGAGCAGTACTTC	CASSLLYTGVYEQYF
TRBV29-1	TRBD1	TRBJ1-3	NA	TGCAGCGTTGCGGTACAGGGGCACACCGTATATTTT	CSVAVQGHTVYF
TRBV24-1	TRBD2	TRBJ2-1	few	TGTGCCACCAGTGCCTCCCCCGGGACTAGCGGGACCCATGATGAGCAGTTCTTC	CATSASPGTSGTHDEQFF
TRBV7-9	NA	TRBJ2-3	NA	TGTGCCAGCAGCACCAGACAAAATACGCAGTATTTT	CASSTRQNTQYF
TRBV20-1	NA	TRBJ1-6	NA	TGCAGTGCTAGAGACCCGAAGGGGGACCTCCACTTT	CSARDPKGDLHF
TRBV20-1	NA	TRBJ1-2	NA	TGCAGTGCTAGAGCCATGGGCTATGGCTACACCTTC	CSARAMGYGYTF
TRBV19	TRBD1	TRBJ1-1	once	TGTGCCAGTAGTATAGAGTACAGGGGTAGTGAAGCTTTCTTT	CASSIEYRGSEAFF
TRBV7-6	NA	TRBJ1-6	NA	TGTGCCAGCAGCTTAGCGAATAATTCACCCCTCCACTTT	CASSLANNSPLHF
TRBV20-1	NA	TRBJ2-7	NA	TGCAGTGCTAGCCAGGGGGGGAACGAGCAGTACTTC	CSASQGGNEQYF
TRBV10-3	NA	TRBJ2-7	many	TGTGCCATCAGTCAGGGTGGCGACGAGCAGTACTTC	CAISQGGDEQYF
TRBV7-8	NA	TRBJ2-5	few	TGTGCCAGCAGTCAGACCCCCGGAGGAGAGACCCAGTACTTC	CASSQTPGGETQYF
TRBV6-6	NA	TRBJ1-6	many	TGTGCCAGCAGTTACGAGGCAGCCGATTCACCCCTCCACTTT	CASSYEAADSPLHF
TRBV2	TRBD2	TRBJ2-1	NA	TGTGCCAGCAGCCCTACTAGCGGGAGGATAAATGAGCAGTTCTTC	CASSPTSGRINEQFF
TRBV24-1	TRBD1	TRBJ1-2	once	TGTGCCACCAGTGATTTGCTACAGACAGGGGACTATGGCTACACCTTC	CATSDLLQTGDYGYTF
TRBV13	TRBD2	TRBJ2-7	NA	TGTGCCAGCAGGTTTCGACTAGCGGGACCCGAGCAGTACTTC	CASRFRLAGPEQYF
TRBV10-1	NA	TRBJ1-2	NA	TGCGCCAGCAGTGTCGGGGGCAACTATGGCTACACCTTC	CASSVGGNYGYTF
TRBV7-9	TRBD1	TRBJ2-3	NA	TGTGCCAGCAGCTTAGAGGGCAGGGGGGATACGCAGTATTTT	CASSLEGRGDTQYF
TRBV24-1	TRBD1	TRBJ1-2	NA	TGTGACAACAGTGACTCAACAGGGGGCGCATTGGAAGGCTACACCTTC	CDNSDSTGGALEGYTF
TRBV7-9	NA	TRBJ2-7	once	TGTGCCAGCAGCTTAGGGTTCGACGAGCAGTACTTC	CASSLGFDEQYF
TRBV10-3	TRBD1	TRBJ1-4	NA	TGTGCCATCAGTGAGTTGACAGGGGGGCAGGAAAAACTGTTTTTT	CAISELTGGQEKLFF
TRBV20-1	NA	TRBJ2-7	once	TGCAGTGCTAGAGAAGCGGATGACGAGCAGTACTTC	CSAREADDEQYF
TRBV29-1	TRBD1	TRBJ2-1	NA	TGCAGCGTTGAGGGGACAGGGGTGTCCTACAATGAGCAGTTCTTC	CSVEGTGVSYNEQFF
TRBV2	NA	TRBJ2-3	NA	TGTGCCAGCATTTGGACTAGCACAGATACGCAGTATTTT	CASIWTSTDTQYF
TRBV6-5	TRBD1	TRBJ1-2	many	TGTGCCAGCAGTTACACGTGGACAGGCAATGGCTACACCTTC	CASSYTWTGNGYTF
TRBV7-3	TRBD2	TRBJ2-1	many	TGTGCCAGCAGCTTGGAAGGGCGGGGGGGGGTTTACAATGAGCAGTTCTTC	CASSLEGRGGVYNEQFF
TRBV29-1	TRBD2	TRBJ2-5	NA	TGCAGCGTTGAAGGACTAGCGGGAGGACGAGAGACCCAGTACTTC	CSVEGLAGGRETQYF
TRBV15	NA	TRBJ1-1	NA	TGTGCCACCAGCAACCCGAGAGGGGGCACTGAAGCTTTCTTT	CATSNPRGGTEAFF
TRBV7-9	NA	TRBJ2-3	NA	TGTGCCAGCAGCTTAGCGGGGGTCCGAACAGGGCCCATAGATACGCAGTATTTT	CASSLAGVRTGPIDTQYF
TRBV24-1	NA	TRBJ2-7	NA	TGTGCCACCAGTCATACAGGGCGCGAGCAGTACTTC	CATSHTGREQYF
TRBV4-1	NA	TRBJ1-4	many	TGCGCCAGCACCGAAGAAGCCAGGGTAAATGAAAAACTGTTTTTT	CASTEEARVNEKLFF
TRBV7-6	TRBD1	TRBJ2-7	NA	TGTGCCAGCAGCTCATTACGACAGGGTGAGCAGTACTTC	CASSSLRQGEQYF
TRBV12-3/TRBV12-4	NA	TRBJ2-5	NA	TGTGCCAGCAGCGGGACTGGAGAGACCCAGTACTTC	CASSGTGETQYF